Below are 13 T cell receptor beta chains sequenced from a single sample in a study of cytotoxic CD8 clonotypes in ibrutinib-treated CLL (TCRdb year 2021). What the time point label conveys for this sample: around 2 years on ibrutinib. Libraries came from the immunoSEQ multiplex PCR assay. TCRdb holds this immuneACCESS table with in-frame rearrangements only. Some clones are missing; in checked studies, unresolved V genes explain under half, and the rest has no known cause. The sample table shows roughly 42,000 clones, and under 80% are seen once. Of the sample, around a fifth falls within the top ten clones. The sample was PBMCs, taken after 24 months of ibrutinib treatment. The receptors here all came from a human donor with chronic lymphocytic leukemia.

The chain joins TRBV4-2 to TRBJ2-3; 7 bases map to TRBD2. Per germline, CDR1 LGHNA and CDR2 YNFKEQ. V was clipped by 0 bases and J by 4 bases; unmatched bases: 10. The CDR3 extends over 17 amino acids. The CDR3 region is CASSQDQRTSSADTQYF. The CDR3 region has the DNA TGTGCCAGCAGCCAAGATCAAAGGACTAGTAGTGCAGATACGCAGTATTTT.

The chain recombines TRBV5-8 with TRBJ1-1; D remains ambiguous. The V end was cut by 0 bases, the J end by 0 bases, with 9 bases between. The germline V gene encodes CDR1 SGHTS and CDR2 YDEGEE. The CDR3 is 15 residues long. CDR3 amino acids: CASSLARLLNTEAFF. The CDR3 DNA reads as TGTGCCAGCAGCTTGGCCAGGCTACTGAACACTGAAGCTTTCTTT.

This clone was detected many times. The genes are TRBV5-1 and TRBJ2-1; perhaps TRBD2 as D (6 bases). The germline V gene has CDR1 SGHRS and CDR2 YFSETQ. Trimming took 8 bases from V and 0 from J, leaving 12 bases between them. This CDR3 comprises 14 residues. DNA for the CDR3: TGCGCCAGTGGGCTCGGGGGCTCCTACAATGAGCAGTTCTTC. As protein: CASGLGGSYNEQFF.

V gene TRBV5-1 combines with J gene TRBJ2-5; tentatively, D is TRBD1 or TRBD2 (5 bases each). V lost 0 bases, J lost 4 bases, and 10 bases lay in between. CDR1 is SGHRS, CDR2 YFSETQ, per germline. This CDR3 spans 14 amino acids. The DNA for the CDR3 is TGCGCCAGCAGCTTGGTCGGGGCCGGAGAGACCCAGTACTTC. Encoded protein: CASSLVGAGETQYF.

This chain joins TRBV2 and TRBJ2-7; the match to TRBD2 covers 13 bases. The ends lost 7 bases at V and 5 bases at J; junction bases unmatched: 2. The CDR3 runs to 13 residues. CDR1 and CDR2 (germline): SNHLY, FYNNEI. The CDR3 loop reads CASMGTSGNEQYF. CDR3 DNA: TGTGCCAGCATGGGGACTAGCGGGAACGAGCAGTACTTC.

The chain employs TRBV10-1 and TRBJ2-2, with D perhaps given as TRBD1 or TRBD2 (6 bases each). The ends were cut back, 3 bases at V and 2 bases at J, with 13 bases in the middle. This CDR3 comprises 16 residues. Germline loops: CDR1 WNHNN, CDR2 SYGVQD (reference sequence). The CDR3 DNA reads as TGCGCCAGCAGTGACGGGGGCGGGATTAACACCGGGGAGCTGTTTTTT. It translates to CASSDGGGINTGELFF.

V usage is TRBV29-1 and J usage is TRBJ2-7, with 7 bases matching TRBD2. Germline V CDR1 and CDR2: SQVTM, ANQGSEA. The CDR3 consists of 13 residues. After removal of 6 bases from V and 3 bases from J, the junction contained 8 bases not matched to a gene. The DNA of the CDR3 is TGCAGCGTCTCCGGGACTACAGGCTACGAGCAGTACTTC. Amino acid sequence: CSVSGTTGYEQYF.

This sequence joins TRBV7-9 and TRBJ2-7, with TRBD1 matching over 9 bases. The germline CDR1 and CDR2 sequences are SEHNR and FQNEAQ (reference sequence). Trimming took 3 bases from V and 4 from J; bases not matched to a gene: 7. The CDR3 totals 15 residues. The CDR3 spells CASSFLGQGPYEQYF. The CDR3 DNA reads TGTGCCAGCAGCTTCCTGGGACAGGGACCTTACGAGCAGTACTTC.

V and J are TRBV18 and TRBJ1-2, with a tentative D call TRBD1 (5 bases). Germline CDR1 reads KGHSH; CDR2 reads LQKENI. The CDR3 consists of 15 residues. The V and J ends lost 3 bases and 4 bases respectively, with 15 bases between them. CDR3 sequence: CASSPLGGSGYGYTF. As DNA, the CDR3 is TGTGCCAGCTCACCCCTGGGGGGGTCGGGCTATGGCTACACCTTC.

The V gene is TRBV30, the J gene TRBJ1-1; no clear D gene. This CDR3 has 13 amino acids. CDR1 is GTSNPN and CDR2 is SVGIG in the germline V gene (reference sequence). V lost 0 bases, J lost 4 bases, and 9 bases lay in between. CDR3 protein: CAWSVVASTEAFF. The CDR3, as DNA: TGTGCCTGGAGTGTAGTTGCCAGCACTGAAGCTTTCTTT.

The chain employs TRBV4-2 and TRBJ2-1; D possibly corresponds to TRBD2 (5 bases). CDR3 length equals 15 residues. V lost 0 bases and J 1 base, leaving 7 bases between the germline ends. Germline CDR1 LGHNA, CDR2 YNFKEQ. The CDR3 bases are TGTGCCAGCAGCCAAGATCGGGGATCCTACAATGAGCAGTTCTTC. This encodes CASSQDRGSYNEQFF.

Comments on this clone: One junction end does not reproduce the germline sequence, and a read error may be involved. In nucleotides, the CDR3 is TGTGCTAGCAGCCCACAGGGGGAAACCGGGGAGCTGTTTTTT. It translates to CASSPQGETGELFF. The chain combines TRBV7-7 with TRBJ2-2; 8 bases are shared with TRBD1. CDR1 and CDR2 (germline): SSHAT, FNYEAQ (reference sequence). The CDR3 has 14 amino acids. The full variable domain, in which reference TRBV7-7 and TRBJ2-2 provide the parts outside the CDR3, is GAGVSQSPRYKVTKRGQDVTLRCDPISSHATLYWYQQALGQGPEFLTYFNYEAQPDKSGLPSDRFSAERPEGSISTLTIQRTEQRDSAMYRCASSPQGETGELFFGEGSRLTVL.

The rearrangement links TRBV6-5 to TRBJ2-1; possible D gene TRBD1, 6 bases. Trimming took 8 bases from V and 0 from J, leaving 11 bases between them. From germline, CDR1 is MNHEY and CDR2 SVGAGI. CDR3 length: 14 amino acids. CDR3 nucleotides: TGTGCCAGCGGGGGCCCAAGCTCCTACAATGAGCAGTTCTTC. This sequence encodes CASGGPSSYNEQFF.